The rows below give T cell receptor beta chains drawn from one sample of a study of blood T cells in healthy people across ages. Each CDR3 protein is one row after TCRdb ran MiXCR on the 5' RACE reads. The sample shows 700,000 to 800,000 distinct CDR3 sequences, 35% to 45% of them seen only once. The sequenced sample consisted of blood. These TCRs come from a woman between 55 and 75 years old in good health. The CDR3 runs from the conserved cysteine through the conserved F or W. Fields, in order: clone size, D gene, J gene, V gene, CDR3 DNA, CDR3 protein. D genes are given only for firm matches. For some rows the clone size is stated as once, few or many, or as a class when expanded; others skip it.

NA,NA,TRBJ2-5,TRBV18,TGTGCCAGCTCACCGATTAGTAGCCCGGGAGAGACCCAGTACTTC,CASSPISSPGETQYF
NA,TRBD2,TRBJ2-7,TRBV6-5,TGTGCCAGCAGTTCCGGCGGGGCGGGAGTATACGTGCAGTACTTC,CASSSGGAGVYVQYF
NA,NA,TRBJ2-5,TRBV6-5,TGTGCCAGCAGTTACGGCGGCACACACCAAGAGACCCAGTACTTC,CASSYGGTHQETQYF
NA,NA,TRBJ1-2,TRBV5-1,TGCGCCAGCAGGGCAGGGAACGGCTACACCTTC,CASRAGNGYTF
few,NA,TRBJ1-6,TRBV3-1,TGTGCCAGCAGCCAAGATTCGAGGAATTCACCCCTCCACTTT,CASSQDSRNSPLHF
few,NA,TRBJ2-7,TRBV7-8,TGTGCCAGCAGCTTAGCCCGGGCCACAACCTACGAGCAGTACTTC,CASSLARATTYEQYF
NA,NA,TRBJ2-3,TRBV12-3/TRBV12-4,TGTGCCAGCAGTCCCCGGGGGTTTAGAGCAGATGCGCAGTATTTT,CASSPRGFRADAQYF
NA,NA,TRBJ2-5,TRBV6-2/TRBV6-3,TGTGCCAGCAGTTACGGGCAGGGTTCGAAGACCCAGTACTTC,CASSYGQGSKTQYF
NA,NA,TRBJ1-5,TRBV20-1,TGCAGTGCTAGGCCGGCAGGGGAAATTCAGCCCCAGCATTTT,CSARPAGEIQPQHF
few,TRBD1,TRBJ1-4,TRBV3-1,TGTGCCAGCAGCCGGTCCCGGGACAGGGGCCTAACTAATGAAAAACTGTTTTTT,CASSRSRDRGLTNEKLFF
few,NA,TRBJ1-1,TRBV7-3,TGTGCCAGCAGCCCAATGGGGGGCGCAGGCACTGAAGCTTTCTTT,CASSPMGGAGTEAFF
NA,NA,TRBJ2-7,TRBV18,TGTGCCAGCTCACTTACTCCCGGGAATTCCGGGTACTACGAGCAGTACTTC,CASSLTPGNSGYYEQYF
NA,NA,TRBJ2-3,TRBV20-1,TGCAGTGCTAGTCCACACGGGGGCACGCAGTATTTT,CSASPHGGTQYF
many,NA,TRBJ2-7,TRBV4-3,TGCGCCAGCAGCCAAGTTTACAGTAGTTCCTACGAGCAGTACTTC,CASSQVYSSSYEQYF
NA,TRBD2,TRBJ2-5,TRBV7-7,TGTGCCAGCGGAAAAGCGGGGGCTTCGGGAGACACCCAGTACTTC,CASGKAGASGDTQYF
few,NA,TRBJ1-2,TRBV9,TGTGCCAGCAGCGTAGACACTAGCTATGGCTACACCTTC,CASSVDTSYGYTF
once,NA,TRBJ2-5,TRBV10-3,TGTGCCATCCGAGGGGAAGATGAGCAGTACTTC,CAIRGEDEQYF
NA,TRBD1,TRBJ2-7,TRBV6-5,TGTGCCAGCAGCAAAACAGGGGGAAACGAGCAGTACTTC,CASSKTGGNEQYF
few,NA,TRBJ2-7,TRBV7-2,TGTGCCAGCAGCTCCCAAGCAGGGGCGGGCTACGAGCAGTACTTC,CASSSQAGAGYEQYF
few,NA,TRBJ2-7,TRBV5-1,TGCGCCAGCAGTGTCGCTGAATCCTACGAGCAGTACTTC,CASSVAESYEQYF
NA,NA,TRBJ2-1,TRBV20-1,TGCAGTGCTAGAGATACTGCGCGCTCCTACAATGAGCAGTTCTTC,CSARDTARSYNEQFF
NA,TRBD1,TRBJ1-2,TRBV27,TGTGCCAGCAGTCTATTAAGGGGACAGAGGGCTGGCTACACCTTC,CASSLLRGQRAGYTF
few,NA,TRBJ2-1,TRBV20-1,TGCAGTGCTCCCGAAAACCAAGTCTCGCATGAGCAGTTCTTC,CSAPENQVSHEQFF
NA,TRBD2,TRBJ2-7,TRBV4-2,TGTGCCAGCAGCCAAGAGGTGACTAGCGGGAGTTACGAGCAGTACTTC,CASSQEVTSGSYEQYF
few,NA,TRBJ2-7,TRBV6-6,TGTGCCAGCAGTGCCCTCGGGCTAGCGAGCTACGAGCAGTACTTC,CASSALGLASYEQYF
NA,TRBD2,TRBJ2-1,TRBV28,TGTGCCAGCAGTTCCCTTACTAGCGGGAGACGGGATGAGCAGTTCTTC,CASSSLTSGRRDEQFF
once,NA,TRBJ2-1,TRBV3-1,TGTGCCAGCAGCCCCCGGGACAGAGGGGGGAATGAGCAGTTCTTC,CASSPRDRGGNEQFF
NA,NA,TRBJ2-7,TRBV24-1,TGTGCCACCAGTGTGCCGGGGGCATACGAGCAGTACTTC,CATSVPGAYEQYF
NA,NA,TRBJ2-7,TRBV21-1,TGTGCCAGCAGCTCTTTTGGACAGGTCTCCTACGAGCAGTACTTC,CASSSFGQVSYEQYF
NA,NA,TRBJ2-1,TRBV28,TGTGCCAGCAGTTTGGTCCGTCAGGGGTGGGACAATGAGCAGTTCTTC,CASSLVRQGWDNEQFF
NA,NA,TRBJ2-7,TRBV7-9,TGTGCCAGCAGCCATCTAGCCTACGAGCAGTACTTC,CASSHLAYEQYF
NA,NA,TRBJ2-5,TRBV5-6,TGTGCCAGCAGCCTCCAGGCCCTACGGGAGACCCAGTACTTC,CASSLQALRETQYF
few,NA,TRBJ2-7,TRBV9,TGTGCCAGCAGCGTAGGCCCACTGATCTACGAGCAGTACTTC,CASSVGPLIYEQYF
few,NA,TRBJ2-7,TRBV7-9,TGTGCCAGCAGCTTAGTAGTACTGGTGGGGATGGTACACGAGCAGTACTTC,CASSLVVLVGMVHEQYF
NA,NA,TRBJ1-2,TRBV7-9,TGTGCCAGCAGCCCATCGAGGGGGGTACAGAATGGCTACACCTTC,CASSPSRGVQNGYTF
many,NA,TRBJ1-2,TRBV29-1,TGCAGCGTTCCGGGACGGAAACTATATGGCTACACCTTC,CSVPGRKLYGYTF
few,NA,TRBJ1-2,TRBV14,TGTGCCAGCAGCCACGGACCTCAAGGCTACACCTTC,CASSHGPQGYTF
NA,NA,TRBJ1-1,TRBV20-1,TGCAGTGCTAGATCCAATTCCCCAGTGAACACTGAAGCTTTCTTT,CSARSNSPVNTEAFF
few,NA,TRBJ2-1,TRBV7-3,TGTGCCAGCAGCTTAACGCGAATTGGGCCCAATGAGCAGTTCTTC,CASSLTRIGPNEQFF
many,NA,TRBJ2-7,TRBV29-1,TGCAGCGTTGTAAACTATACGACGCAGTACTTC,CSVVNYTTQYF
NA,TRBD1,TRBJ1-2,TRBV30,TGTGCCTGGAGTTTACAGGGGCACTATGGCTACACCTTC,CAWSLQGHYGYTF
few,NA,TRBJ2-3,TRBV9,TGTGCCAGCAGCGAAAGGGCCGCAGATACGCAGTATTTT,CASSERAADTQYF
NA,TRBD2,TRBJ2-2,TRBV4-2,TGTGCCAGCAGCCAAGATTGGCTAGCGGGAGGGGTCGGGGAGCTGTTTTTT,CASSQDWLAGGVGELFF
NA,NA,TRBJ2-1,TRBV9,TGTGCCAGCAGCGTAGTAGACTGGAGCTCCTACAATGAGCAGTTCTTC,CASSVVDWSSYNEQFF
NA,NA,TRBJ2-5,TRBV3-1,TGTGCCAGCAGCCCCCGGGTTAGGTCAGAGACCCAGTACTTC,CASSPRVRSETQYF
few,TRBD1,TRBJ2-5,TRBV9,TGTGCCAGCAGCGTAGGCGGGACAGGGATTTCTCCGGAGACCCAGTACTTC,CASSVGGTGISPETQYF
NA,NA,TRBJ2-7,TRBV7-9,TGTGCCAGCAGCGGACCAACAGGAGCAGCGCAGTACTTC,CASSGPTGAAQYF
NA,NA,TRBJ2-6,TRBV7-7,TGTGCCAGCAGCTTACAGTCTGGGGCCAACGTCCTGACTTTC,CASSLQSGANVLTF
few,NA,TRBJ2-3,TRBV7-9,TGTGCCAGCAGCCCCCCCTGGCTAGCGCAACGCACAGATACGCAGTATTTT,CASSPPWLAQRTDTQYF
few,NA,TRBJ1-2,TRBV11-1,TGTGCCAGCAGCTCTCGGACGGAAAACTATGGCTACACCTTC,CASSSRTENYGYTF
few,TRBD1,TRBJ2-7,TRBV5-1,TGCGCCAGCAGCCATAACCGGGACAGGGGAGACGAGCAGTACTTC,CASSHNRDRGDEQYF
NA,TRBD1,TRBJ1-2,TRBV9,TGTGCCAGCGCAGGGTCTACAGGGGGAGGGCTCTATGGCTACACCTTC,CASAGSTGGGLYGYTF
few,NA,TRBJ1-5,TRBV9,TGTGCCAGCAGCGGGTCGCGGAATAGCAATCAGCCCCAGCATTTT,CASSGSRNSNQPQHF
NA,TRBD1,TRBJ2-7,TRBV20-1,TGCAGTGCTAGAGATCACAGGGGGCTGATCGAGCAGTACTTC,CSARDHRGLIEQYF